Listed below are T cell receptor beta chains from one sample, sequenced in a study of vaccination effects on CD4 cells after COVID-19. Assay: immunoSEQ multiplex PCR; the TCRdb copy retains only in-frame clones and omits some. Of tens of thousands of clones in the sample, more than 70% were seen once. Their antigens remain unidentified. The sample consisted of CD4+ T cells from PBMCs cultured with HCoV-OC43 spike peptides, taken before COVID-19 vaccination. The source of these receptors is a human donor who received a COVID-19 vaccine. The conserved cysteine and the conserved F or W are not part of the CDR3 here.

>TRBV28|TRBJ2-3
ASSFSGSTDTQY
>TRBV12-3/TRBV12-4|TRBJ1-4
ASTAGDWEKLF
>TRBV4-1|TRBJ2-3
ASSQVSGYTDTQY
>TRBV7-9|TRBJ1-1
ASSFDRGWAF
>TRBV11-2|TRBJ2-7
ASSLGREFGTYEQY
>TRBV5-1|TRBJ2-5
ASSPGLAGGLQETQY
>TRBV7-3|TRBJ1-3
ASSLTREPGNTIY
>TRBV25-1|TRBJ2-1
ASRETGYYNEQF
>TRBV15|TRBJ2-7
ATSPRTGAEQY
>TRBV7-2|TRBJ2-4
ASSVGQGRNIQY
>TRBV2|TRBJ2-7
ASSPRDRGLYEQY
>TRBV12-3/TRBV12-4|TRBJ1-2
ASSRTGFYGYT
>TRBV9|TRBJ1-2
ASSGAAANYGYT
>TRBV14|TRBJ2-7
ASQMNTAGEQY
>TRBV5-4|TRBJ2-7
ASSEAATSSYEQY
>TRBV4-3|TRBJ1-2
ASSRDRAGVNGYT
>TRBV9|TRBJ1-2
ASSVVAGTNYGYT
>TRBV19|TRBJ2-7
ASSPADRGSAEQY
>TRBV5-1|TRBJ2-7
ASSPGSGPYEQY
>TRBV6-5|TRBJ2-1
ASRKRYNEQF
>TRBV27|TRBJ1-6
ASSSGSSYNSPLH
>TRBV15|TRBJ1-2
ATSRAAAYGYT
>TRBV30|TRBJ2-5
AWSVETQY
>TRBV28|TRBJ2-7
ASSPPTLTAYEQY
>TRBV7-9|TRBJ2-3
ASSSTTDTQY
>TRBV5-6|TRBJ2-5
ASSPSRGSQETQY
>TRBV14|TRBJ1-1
ASSRSMRTEAF
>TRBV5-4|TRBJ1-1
ASRIGGRAEAF
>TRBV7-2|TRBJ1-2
ASSLRDRGPYGYT
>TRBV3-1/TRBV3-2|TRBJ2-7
ASSQDLGTGSYEQY